The 19 T cell receptor beta chains below all came from one sample that was sequenced in a study of blood T cells in healthy people across ages. Then a second PCR, running roughly 7 to 11 cycles, was carried out with a sample-barcoded 5' primer and a J-beta primer mix. TCRdb analysed the 5' RACE reads with MiXCR anew, one entry per CDR3 protein. This sample has 850,000 or so distinct CDR3 sequences, with around 28% found just once. Sequencing was done on a sample of blood. Receptor source: a woman of 80 years or more in good health.

This clonotype appeared a few times. The CDR3 DNA reads TGCAGCGTTAATGAGGGGGGCAACACTGAAGCTTTCTTT. This encodes CSVNEGGNTEAFF. The chain joins TRBV29-1 to TRBJ1-1; a possible D gene is TRBD1 (6 bases). Germline values: CDR1 SQVTM, CDR2 ANQGSEA. The V and J ends lost 5 bases and 2 bases respectively, with 12 bases between them. This CDR3 contains 13 residues.

A note on this clonotype: A much larger clone lies a single base off, so this may be a read error. The rearrangement joins TRBV9 to TRBJ2-7; D gene unclear. Trimming stripped 2 bases from V and 7 bases from J, with 28 bases between. The CDR3 has 18 residues. Germline V gene sequence: CDR1 SGDLS, CDR2 YYNGEE. CDR3 in DNA: TGTGCCAGCAGCGTTGCAGGCGGTGGTCACACAACCTACAATGAGCAGTACTTC. Protein: CASSVAGGGHTTYNEQYF.

V gene TRBV5-1 combines with J gene TRBJ2-4, with TRBD2 as a possible D gene (6 bases). The J call is doubtful: the DNA matches TRBJ2-7 better. CDR3 length: 16 amino acids. Looked up from germline, CDR1 is SGHRS and CDR2 is YFSETQ. CDR3 sequence: CASSLARFTGDYEQYF. CDR3 in DNA: TGCGCCAGCAGCTTGGCGAGATTTACGGGAGACTACGAGCAGTACTTC.

V gene TRBV21-1 combines with J gene TRBJ2-3; the DNA was not compared with TRBD2, the D call given in the table. TRBV21-1 is designated a pseudogene. The CDR3 extends over 18 amino acids. CDR3 in DNA: TGTGCCAGCAGCAAAAGGGCAATGAGGGAGGGACTGGGAGATACGCAGTATTTT. It translates to CASSKRAMREGLGDTQYF.

The rearrangement joins TRBV20-1 to TRBJ2-7; D not certain. This CDR3 spans 12 amino acids. Trimming took off 5 bases at V and 3 bases at J, with 11 bases between the two ends. Germline CDR1 is DFQATT and CDR2 is SNEGSKA (reference sequence). The CDR3 DNA reads TGCAGTGCTTGGGGAAAGGGCTACGAGCAGTACTTC. Translated: CSAWGKGYEQYF.

With respect to this clonotype: A clone one base away is much larger, so this may be a read error. The chain combines TRBV5-1 with TRBJ2-7, with 8 bases matching TRBD1. Unmatched junction bases numbered 7, after V lost 3 bases and J lost 2 bases. Germline V CDR1 and CDR2: SGHRS, YFSETQ. This CDR3 is built from 15 residues. The CDR3 here is CASSSGRGPPYEQYF. In nucleotides, the CDR3 is TGCGCCAGCAGCTCCGGCAGGGGGCCCCCCTACGAGCAGTACTTC. Using reference TRBV5-1 and TRBJ2-7 for the parts outside the CDR3, the full variable domain is KAGVTQTPRYLIKTRGQQVTLSCSPISGHRSVSWYQQTPGQGLQFLFEYFSETQRNKGNFPGRFSGRQFSNSRSEMNVSTLELGDSALYLCASSSGRGPPYEQYFGPGTRLTVT.

Comments on this clonotype: A read error may be the cause here, since a much bigger clone is one base away. This chain uses TRBV5-4 with TRBJ2-1; D gene unclear. CDR1 is SGHNT, CDR2 YYREEE, per germline (reference sequence). Trimming stripped 3 bases from V and 8 bases from J, with 21 bases between. The CDR3 is 16 amino acids. The CDR3 DNA reads as TGTGCCAGCAGCTCATATGCTACCGCCCCCGACGATGAGCAGTTCTTC. Its translation: CASSSYATAPDDEQFF.

In this sample, this clonotype turned up once. Compared with germline, one end of the junction differs, possibly owing to a read error. The V call is TRBV20-1, the J call TRBJ1-5, with a tentative D call TRBD1 (5 bases). The CDR3 runs 15 residues. Germline V gene lookup returns CDR1 DFQATT and CDR2 SNEGSKA (reference sequence). The CDR3 loop is CSARVNQGTNQLQNF. For the CDR3, the DNA is TGCAGTGCTAGAGTAAACCAGGGTACTAATCAGCTCCAGAATTTT.

This clonotype was counted at least ten times. The junction and the germline gene differ at one end; a read error may be behind it. This chain connects TRBV5-6 to TRBJ2-7; D ambiguous. The CDR3 is 13 residues long. Germline V gives CDR1 SGHDT, CDR2 YYEEEE. The CDR3 DNA is TGCGCCAGCAGCTTGGGCAGGAACTACGAGCAGTACTTC. Amino acid sequence: CASSLGRNYEQYF.

As concerns this clonotype: This sequence may be a read error, since a much larger clone differs from it by one base. This chain uses TRBV7-2 with TRBJ2-7, with D possibly being TRBD2 (5 bases). The CDR3 runs 16 residues. Germline-derived CDR1 and CDR2 are SGHTA and FQGNSA. V was trimmed by 5 bases and J by 7 bases, leaving 24 bases between them. The CDR3 DNA reads TGTGCCAGCAGCCGCCTCCCAACGGCGGGTAACAATGAGCAGTACTTC. Translation: CASSRLPTAGNNEQYF.

Regarding this clonotype: The CDR3 carries no conserved terminal phenylalanine or tryptophan, so it likely arises from a read error. The gene calls are TRBV5-1 and TRBJ1-5, with TRBD1 matching 7 bases. The trim removed 0 bases at V and 0 bases at J, leaving 3 bases unmatched. This CDR3 has 16 residues. Germline loops: CDR1 SGHRS, CDR2 YFSETQ. The CDR3 reads CASSLGTGSSNQPQHC. CDR3 DNA sequence: TGCGCCAGCAGCTTGGGGACAGGTTCTAGCAATCAGCCCCAGCATTGT.

The V and J genes are TRBV7-2 and TRBJ2-3; D call uncertain. From germline, CDR1 is SGHTA and CDR2 FQGNSA. Trimming shortened V by 6 bases and J by 2 bases, and 15 bases separated the two germline ends. The length of the CDR3 is 15 residues. CDR3 in DNA: TGTGCCAGCAGGGCCCCCGGGTCCAACACAGATACGCAGTATTTT. Its protein is CASRAPGSNTDTQYF.

This chain connects TRBV2 to TRBJ2-1; 8 bases are a match to TRBD1. The CDR3 is made up of 13 amino acids. V shed 6 bases, J shed 6 bases, and the junction held 4 bases outside the gene matches. Looked up from germline, CDR1 is SNHLY and CDR2 is FYNNEI. The CDR3 DNA reads TGTGCCAGCAGGGAGGGACAGGTCAATGAGCAGTTCTTC. Translation gives CASREGQVNEQFF.

This clonotype has only a few counts. This chain connects TRBV6-5 to TRBJ1-1, with D unresolved. Looked up from germline, CDR1 is MNHEY and CDR2 is SVGAGI. V was clipped by 7 bases and J by 6 bases, with 21 bases between them. This CDR3 spans 15 amino acids. CDR3 loop: CASTPSREGFAEAFF. CDR3 bases: TGTGCCAGCACCCCCTCGAGGGAAGGATTCGCTGAAGCTTTCTTT.

As to this clonotype: A single base separates this from a much larger clone, so it may be a read error. This chain connects TRBV5-6 to TRBJ1-2; TRBD1 aligns across 12 bases. Germline V gives CDR1 SGHDT, CDR2 YYEEEE. The CDR3 is 15 residues long. CDR3 coding DNA: TGTGCCAGCAGCCCCCGGGACAGGGGGCGGGATGGCCACACCTTC. Residues: CASSPRDRGRDGHTF.

This clonotype appeared many times. The chain is built from TRBV5-4 and TRBJ2-5; possible D gene TRBD1, 6 bases. Per the germline V gene, CDR1 is SGHNT and CDR2 is YYREEE (reference sequence). V gave up 3 bases and J gave up 11 bases, with 14 bases separating them. CDR3 length equals 12 residues. As DNA, the CDR3 is TGTGCCAGCAGCTCGACAGGTTTGGAGCAGTACTTC. Protein product: CASSSTGLEQYF.

The chain carries TRBV5-5 and TRBJ2-1; 7 bases align to TRBD2. This CDR3 region has 17 residues. Germline V gene sequence: CDR1 SGHKS, CDR2 YYEKEE (reference sequence). V shed 3 bases and J 3 bases; nucleotides not matched to a gene: 12. CDR3: CASSWGIGREYYNEQFF. CDR3 sequence (DNA): TGTGCCAGCAGCTGGGGGATAGGGCGGGAGTACTACAATGAGCAGTTCTTC.

This clonotype was seen ten or more times. The chain is built from TRBV29-1 and TRBJ1-1; 9 bases are shared with TRBD1. Trimming took 7 bases from V and 0 from J; bases not matched to a gene: 6. Germline lookup yields CDR1 SQVTM and CDR2 ANQGSEA. CDR3 length: 14 amino acids. CDR3 in amino acids: CSAMTGGMNTEAFF. The CDR3 region has the DNA TGCAGCGCCATGACAGGGGGGATGAACACTGAAGCTTTCTTT.

This clonotype occurred many times. The chain employs TRBV25-1 and TRBJ2-2, with 8 positions matching TRBD1. Germline V lookup: CDR1 MGHDK, CDR2 SYGVNS. The V segment lost 4 bases and the J segment 7 bases; nucleotides outside the gene matches: 5. CDR3 length equals 14 residues. The CDR3, as DNA: TGTGCCAGCAGTGCCAGGACAGGGAACGGGGAGCTGTTTTTT. It translates to CASSARTGNGELFF.